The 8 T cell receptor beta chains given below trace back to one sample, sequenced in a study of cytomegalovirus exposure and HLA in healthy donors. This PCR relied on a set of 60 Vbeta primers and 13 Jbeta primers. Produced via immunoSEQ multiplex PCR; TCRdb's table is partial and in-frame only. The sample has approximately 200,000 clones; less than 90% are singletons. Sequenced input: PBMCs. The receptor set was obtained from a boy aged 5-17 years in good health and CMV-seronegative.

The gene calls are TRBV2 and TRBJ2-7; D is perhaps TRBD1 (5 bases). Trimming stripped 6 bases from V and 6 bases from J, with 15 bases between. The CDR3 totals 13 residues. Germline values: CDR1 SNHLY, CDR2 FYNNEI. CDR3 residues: CASSGSQGGEQYF. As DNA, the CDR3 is TGTGCCAGCAGCGGATCCCAGGGCGGCGAGCAGTACTTC.

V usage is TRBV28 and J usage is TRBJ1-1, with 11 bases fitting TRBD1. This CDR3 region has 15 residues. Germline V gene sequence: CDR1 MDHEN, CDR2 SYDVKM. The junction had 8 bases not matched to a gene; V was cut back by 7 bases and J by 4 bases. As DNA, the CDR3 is TGTGCCAGCACCCAAGTCGGGACAGGGGGCACTGAAGCTTTCTTT. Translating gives CASTQVGTGGTEAFF.

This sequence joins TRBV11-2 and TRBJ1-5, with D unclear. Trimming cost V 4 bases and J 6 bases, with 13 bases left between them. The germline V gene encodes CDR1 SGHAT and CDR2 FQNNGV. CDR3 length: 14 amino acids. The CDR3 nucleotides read TGTGCCAGCAGCTACAGCGGACTGAGTCAGCCCCAGCATTTT. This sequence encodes CASSYSGLSQPQHF.

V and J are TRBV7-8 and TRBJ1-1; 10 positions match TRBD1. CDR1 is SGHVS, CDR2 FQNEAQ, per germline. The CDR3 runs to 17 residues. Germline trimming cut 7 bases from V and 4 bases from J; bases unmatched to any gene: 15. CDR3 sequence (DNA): TGTGCCAGCACCCGGGACAGGGGTTGGGGGTGGGGCACTGAAGCTTTCTTT. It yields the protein CASTRDRGWGWGTEAFF.

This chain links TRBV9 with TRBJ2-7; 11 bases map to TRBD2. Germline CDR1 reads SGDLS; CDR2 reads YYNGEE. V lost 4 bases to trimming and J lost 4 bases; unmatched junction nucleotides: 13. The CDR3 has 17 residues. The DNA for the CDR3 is TGTGCCAGCAGCCCGTTTGGGGCTAGCGGGGGGCGGTACGAGCAGTACTTC. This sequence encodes CASSPFGASGGRYEQYF.

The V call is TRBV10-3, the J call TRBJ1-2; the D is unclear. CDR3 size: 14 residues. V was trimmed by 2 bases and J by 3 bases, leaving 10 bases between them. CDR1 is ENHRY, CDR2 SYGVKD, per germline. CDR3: CAISENQVDYGYTF. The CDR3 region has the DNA TGTGCCATCAGTGAGAATCAGGTTGACTATGGCTACACCTTC.

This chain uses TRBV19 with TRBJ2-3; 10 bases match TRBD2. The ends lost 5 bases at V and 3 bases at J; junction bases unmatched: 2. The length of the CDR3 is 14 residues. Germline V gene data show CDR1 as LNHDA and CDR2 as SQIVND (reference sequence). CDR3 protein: CASSSSGGTDTQYF. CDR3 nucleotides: TGTGCCAGTAGTTCTAGCGGGGGAACAGATACGCAGTATTTT. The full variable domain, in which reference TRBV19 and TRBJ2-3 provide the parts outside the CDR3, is DGGITQSPKYLFRKEGQNVTLSCEQNLNHDAMYWYRQDPGQGLRLIYYSQIVNDFQKGDIAEGYSVSREKKESFPLTVTSAQKNPTAFYLCASSSSGGTDTQYFGPGTRLTVL.

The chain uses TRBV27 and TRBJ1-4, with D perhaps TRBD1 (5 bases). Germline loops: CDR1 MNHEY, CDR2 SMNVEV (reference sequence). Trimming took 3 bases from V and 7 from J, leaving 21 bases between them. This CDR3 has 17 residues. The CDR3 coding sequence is TGTGCCAGCAGTTTCCCCCGCAGGGTAGGATTAGGTGAAAAACTGTTTTTT. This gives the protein CASSFPRRVGLGEKLFF.